This paragraph covers one TCR beta chain sequence. Clones were read by immunoSEQ multiplex PCR, and TCRdb kept only the in-frame ones, dropping some. The sample contains approximately 87,000 clones, 85% to 95% of which appear only once. The data are from a study of technical replicates of blood from a few donors. The CDR3 is made up of 15 amino acids. Germline-derived CDR1 and CDR2 are MGHRA and YSYEKL. Trimming shortened V by 4 bases and J by 8 bases, and 20 bases separated the two germline ends. The chain recombines TRBV4-1 with TRBJ1-2; D is perhaps TRBD1 (6 bases). The sample taken for sequencing was T cells isolated from PBMCs. This clonotype was sampled from a human donor in good health. This CDR3 is CASSPETGWMGGYTF. DNA of the CDR3: TGCGCCAGCAGCCCCGAGACAGGTTGGATGGGGGGCTACACCTTC.